This TCR beta chain appears in the sequencing data of a study of post-analysis software for immune sequencing data. Study-wide background: Several disease courses (relapsing-remitting, secondary progressive and progressive-relapsing) of multiple sclerosis were included. Whole-study results and caveats: Samples made in the same batch grouped tightly together by F measure. Controls significantly exceeded multiple sclerosis patients in normalized Chao1 diversity. TRBV5-6, TRBV5-1 and TRBV20-1 belonged to a set of roughly 5 TRBV segments that were more frequent in patients than controls.

Unique molecular identifiers had been added to the TCR beta cDNA libraries. Input amounts of roughly 0.85 to 10 million T cells were used. These gave 500,000 or so cDNA molecules, so each molecule approximated one T cell. From the PCR reads, TCRdb called clonotypes with MiXCR, one entry per CDR3 protein. The repertoire has 430,000 or so distinct CDR3 sequences, roughly 38% of them found once; the top ten carry 6.5% to 8%. CDR3 length equals 14 residues. Germline lookup yields CDR1 MNHEY and CDR2 SMNVEV (reference sequence). V was trimmed by 6 bases and J by 1 base, leaving 13 bases between them. On this clonotype itself: Its antigen remains unidentified.

The sequencing input was blood. The chain is built from TRBV27 and TRBJ2-7; D call uncertain. This receptor was identified in a girl aged 2 to 9 with multiple sclerosis. This CDR3 is CASRPRWQSYEQYF. The CDR3 nucleotides are TGTGCCAGCAGACCGCGTTGGCAATCCTACGAGCAGTACTTC.